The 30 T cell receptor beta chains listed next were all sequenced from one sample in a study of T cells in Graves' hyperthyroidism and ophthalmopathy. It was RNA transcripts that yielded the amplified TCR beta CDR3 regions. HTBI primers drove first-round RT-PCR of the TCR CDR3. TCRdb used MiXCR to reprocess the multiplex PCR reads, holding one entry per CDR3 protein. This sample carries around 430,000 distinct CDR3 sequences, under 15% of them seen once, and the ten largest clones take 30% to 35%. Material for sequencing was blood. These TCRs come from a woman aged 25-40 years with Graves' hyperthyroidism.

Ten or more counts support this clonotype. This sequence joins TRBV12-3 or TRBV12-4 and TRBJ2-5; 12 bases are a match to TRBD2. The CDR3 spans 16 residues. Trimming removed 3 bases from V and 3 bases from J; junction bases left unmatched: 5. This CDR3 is CASSFSGLAGKETQYF. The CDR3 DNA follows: TGTGCCAGCAGTTTCTCGGGACTAGCGGGTAAAGAGACCCAGTACTTC.

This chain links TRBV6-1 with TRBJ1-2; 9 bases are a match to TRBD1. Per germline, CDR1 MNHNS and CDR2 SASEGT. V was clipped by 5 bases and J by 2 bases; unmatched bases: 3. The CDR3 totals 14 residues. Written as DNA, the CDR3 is TGTGCCAGCAGTCGAGGGACAGGGAACTATGGCTACACCTTC. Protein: CASSRGTGNYGYTF.

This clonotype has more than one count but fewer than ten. The CDR3 reads CASSLGTGQSNQPQHF. The CDR3 bases are TGTGCCAGCAGCTTAGGGACAGGGCAAAGCAATCAGCCCCAGCATTTT. J is TRBJ1-5 and V is TRBV11-2; 8 bases fit TRBD1. The CDR3 runs 16 residues. Trimming at V came to 1 base and at J to 1 base, leaving 3 bases not matched to a gene. Germline-derived CDR1 and CDR2 are SGHAT and FQNNGV.

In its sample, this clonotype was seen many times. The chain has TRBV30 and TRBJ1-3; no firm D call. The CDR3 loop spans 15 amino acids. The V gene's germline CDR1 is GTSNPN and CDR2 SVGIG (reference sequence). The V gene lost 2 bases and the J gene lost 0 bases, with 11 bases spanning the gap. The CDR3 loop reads CAWSPQPYSGNTIYF. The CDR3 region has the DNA TGTGCCTGGAGTCCCCAACCCTACTCTGGAAACACCATATATTTT.

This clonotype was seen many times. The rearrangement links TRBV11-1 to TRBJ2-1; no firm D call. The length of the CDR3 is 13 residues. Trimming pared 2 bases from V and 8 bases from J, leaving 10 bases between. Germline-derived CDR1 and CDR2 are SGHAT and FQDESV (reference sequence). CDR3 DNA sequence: TGTGCCAGCAGCTTAAGTAGGAACGATGAGCAGTTCTTC. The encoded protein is CASSLSRNDEQFF.

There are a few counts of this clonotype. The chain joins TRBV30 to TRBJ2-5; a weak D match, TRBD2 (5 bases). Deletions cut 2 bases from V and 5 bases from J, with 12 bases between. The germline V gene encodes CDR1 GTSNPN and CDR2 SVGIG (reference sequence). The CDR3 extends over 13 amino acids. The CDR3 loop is CAWSSGLGETQYF. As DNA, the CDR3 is TGTGCCTGGAGTAGCGGTCTGGGGGAGACCCAGTACTTC.

The CDR3 DNA reads as TGTGCCAGCAGTATCCCTAGCGGGGGAGCCAAAAACATTCAGTACTTC. Translation: CASSIPSGGAKNIQYF. The rearrangement joins TRBV28 to TRBJ2-4; 10 bases align to TRBD2. The V segment lost 5 bases and the J segment 0 bases; nucleotides outside the gene matches: 4. Looked up from germline, CDR1 is MDHEN and CDR2 is SYDVKM. There are 16 residues in the CDR3.

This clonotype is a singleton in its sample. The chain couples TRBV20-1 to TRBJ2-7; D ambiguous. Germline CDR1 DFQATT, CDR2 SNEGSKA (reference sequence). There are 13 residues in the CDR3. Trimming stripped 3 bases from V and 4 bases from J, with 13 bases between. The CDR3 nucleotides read TGCAGTGCTAGGTCCTATGCGAGTTACGAGCAGTACTTC. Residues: CSARSYASYEQYF.

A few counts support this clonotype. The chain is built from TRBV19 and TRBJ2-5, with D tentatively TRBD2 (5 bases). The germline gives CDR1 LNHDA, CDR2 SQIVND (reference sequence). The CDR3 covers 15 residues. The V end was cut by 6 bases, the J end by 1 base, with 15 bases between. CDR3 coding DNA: TGTGCCAGTAGCCTACTAGAGGACCCCCAAGAGACCCAGTACTTC. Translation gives CASSLLEDPQETQYF. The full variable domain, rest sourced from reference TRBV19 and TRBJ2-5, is DGGITQSPKYLFRKEGQNVTLSCEQNLNHDAMYWYRQDPGQGLRLIYYSQIVNDFQKGDIAEGYSVSREKKESFPLTVTSAQKNPTAFYLCASSLLEDPQETQYFGPGTRLLVL.

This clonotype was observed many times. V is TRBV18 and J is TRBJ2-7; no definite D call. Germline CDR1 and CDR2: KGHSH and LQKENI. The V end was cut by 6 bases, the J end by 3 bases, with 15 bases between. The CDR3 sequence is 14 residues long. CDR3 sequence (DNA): TGTGCCAGCTCTCCGTGGTCAGGTGACTACGAGCAGTACTTC. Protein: CASSPWSGDYEQYF.

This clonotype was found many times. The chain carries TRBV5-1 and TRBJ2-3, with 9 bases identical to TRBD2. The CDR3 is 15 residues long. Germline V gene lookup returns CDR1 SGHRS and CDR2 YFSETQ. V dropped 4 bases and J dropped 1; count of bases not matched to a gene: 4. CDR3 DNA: TGCGCCAGCAGCCTAGCGGGAAGCCGCACAGATACGCAGTATTTT. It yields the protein CASSLAGSRTDTQYF. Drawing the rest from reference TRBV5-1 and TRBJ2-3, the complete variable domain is KAGVTQTPRYLIKTRGQQVTLSCSPISGHRSVSWYQQTPGQGLQFLFEYFSETQRNKGNFPGRFSGRQFSNSRSEMNVSTLELGDSALYLCASSLAGSRTDTQYFGPGTRLTVL.

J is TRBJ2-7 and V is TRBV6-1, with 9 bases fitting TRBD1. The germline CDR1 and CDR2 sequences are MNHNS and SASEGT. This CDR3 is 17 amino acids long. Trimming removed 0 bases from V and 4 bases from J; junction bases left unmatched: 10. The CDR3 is CASSEALGTGKSYEQYF. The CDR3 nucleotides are TGTGCCAGCAGTGAAGCGCTCGGGACAGGGAAATCATACGAGCAGTACTTC.

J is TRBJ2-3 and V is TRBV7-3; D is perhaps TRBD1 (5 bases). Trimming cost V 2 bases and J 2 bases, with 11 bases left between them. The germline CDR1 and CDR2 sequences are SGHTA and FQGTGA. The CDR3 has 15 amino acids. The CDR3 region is CASSLYDSYTDTQYF. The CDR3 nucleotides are TGTGCCAGCAGCTTATACGACAGTTACACAGATACGCAGTATTTT.

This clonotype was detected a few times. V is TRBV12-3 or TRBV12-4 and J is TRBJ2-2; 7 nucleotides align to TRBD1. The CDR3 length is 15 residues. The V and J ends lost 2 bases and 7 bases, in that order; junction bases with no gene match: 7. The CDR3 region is CASSLSQGVGGELFF. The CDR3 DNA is TGTGCCAGCAGTTTATCCCAGGGGGTGGGCGGGGAGCTGTTTTTT.

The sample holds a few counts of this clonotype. The CDR3 DNA reads as TGTGCCACCAGCACCCACAAGAGCTCCTACAATGAGCAGTTCTTC. It codes for CATSTHKSSYNEQFF. The chain carries TRBV15 and TRBJ2-1; D uncertain. Per the germline V gene, CDR1 is LNHNV and CDR2 is YYDKDF (reference sequence). The CDR3 is 15 residues long. Trimming removed 4 bases from V and 0 bases from J, with 10 bases in between.

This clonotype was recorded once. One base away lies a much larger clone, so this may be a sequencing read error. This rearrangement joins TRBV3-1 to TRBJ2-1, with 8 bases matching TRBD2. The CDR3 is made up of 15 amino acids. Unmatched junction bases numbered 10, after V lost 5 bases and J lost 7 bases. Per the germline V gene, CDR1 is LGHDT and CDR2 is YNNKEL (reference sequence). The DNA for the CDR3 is TGTGCCAGCAGCTTAGCGGGACGGTCTCGGAATGAGCAGTTCTTC. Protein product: CASSLAGRSRNEQFF.

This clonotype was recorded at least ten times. The CDR3 DNA reads TGCAGTGCTAGAGATGCGGAGATGCCCCAAGAGACCCAGTACTTC. Translation: CSARDAEMPQETQYF. V is TRBV20-1 and J is TRBJ2-5; D call uncertain. The germline CDR1 and CDR2 sequences are DFQATT and SNEGSKA (reference sequence). Trimming shortened V by 0 bases and J by 1 base, and 12 bases separated the two germline ends. The CDR3 sequence is 15 residues long.

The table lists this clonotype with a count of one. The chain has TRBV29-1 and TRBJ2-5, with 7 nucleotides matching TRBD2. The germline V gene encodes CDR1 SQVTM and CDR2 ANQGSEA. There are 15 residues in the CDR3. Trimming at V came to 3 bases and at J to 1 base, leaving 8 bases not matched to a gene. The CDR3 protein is CSVDWLAEIQETQYF. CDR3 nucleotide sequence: TGCAGCGTTGATTGGCTAGCGGAGATCCAAGAGACCCAGTACTTC.

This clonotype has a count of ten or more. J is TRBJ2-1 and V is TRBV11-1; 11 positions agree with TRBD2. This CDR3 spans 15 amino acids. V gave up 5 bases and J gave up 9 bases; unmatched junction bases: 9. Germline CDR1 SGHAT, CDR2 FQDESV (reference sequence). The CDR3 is CASSPAASGRSEQFF. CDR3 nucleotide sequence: TGTGCCAGCAGCCCAGCGGCTAGCGGGAGGAGTGAGCAGTTCTTC.

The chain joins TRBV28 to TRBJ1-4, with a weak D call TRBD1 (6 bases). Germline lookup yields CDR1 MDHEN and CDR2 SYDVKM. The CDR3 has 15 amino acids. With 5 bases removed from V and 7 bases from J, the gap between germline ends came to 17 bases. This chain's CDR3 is CASSVSGAKREKLFF. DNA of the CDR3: TGTGCCAGCAGTGTCTCAGGGGCAAAGCGTGAAAAACTGTTTTTT.

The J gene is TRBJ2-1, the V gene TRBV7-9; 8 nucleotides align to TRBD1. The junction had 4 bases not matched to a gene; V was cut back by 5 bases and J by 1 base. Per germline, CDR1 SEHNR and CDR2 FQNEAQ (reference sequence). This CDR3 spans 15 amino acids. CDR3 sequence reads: CASSHRGFSYNEQFF. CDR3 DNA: TGTGCCAGCAGCCACAGGGGGTTTTCCTACAATGAGCAGTTCTTC.

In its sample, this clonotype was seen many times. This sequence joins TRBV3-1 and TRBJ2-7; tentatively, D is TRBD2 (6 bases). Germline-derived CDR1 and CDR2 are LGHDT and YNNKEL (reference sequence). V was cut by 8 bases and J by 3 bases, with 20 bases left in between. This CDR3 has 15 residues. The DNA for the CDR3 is TGTGCCAGCTCCCCTTCTGCGGGAAACTACTACGAGCAGTACTTC. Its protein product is CASSPSAGNYYEQYF.

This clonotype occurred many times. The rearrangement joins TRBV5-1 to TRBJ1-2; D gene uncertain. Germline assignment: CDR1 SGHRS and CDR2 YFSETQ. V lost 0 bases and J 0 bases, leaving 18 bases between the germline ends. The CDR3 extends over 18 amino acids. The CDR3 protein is CASSLGSWASGANYGYTF. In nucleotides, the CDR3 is TGCGCCAGCAGCTTGGGCTCTTGGGCGTCGGGAGCTAACTATGGCTACACCTTC.

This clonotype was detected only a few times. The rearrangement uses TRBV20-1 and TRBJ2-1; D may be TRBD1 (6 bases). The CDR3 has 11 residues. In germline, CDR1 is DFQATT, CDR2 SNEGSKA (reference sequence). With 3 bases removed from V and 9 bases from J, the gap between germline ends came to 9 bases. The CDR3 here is CSASQGREQFF. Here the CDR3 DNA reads TGCAGTGCTAGCCAGGGGCGTGAGCAGTTCTTC.

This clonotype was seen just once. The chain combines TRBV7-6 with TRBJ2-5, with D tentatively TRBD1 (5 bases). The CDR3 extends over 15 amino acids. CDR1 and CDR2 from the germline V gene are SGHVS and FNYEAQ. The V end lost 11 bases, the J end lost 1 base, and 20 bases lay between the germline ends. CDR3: CADHPLGALQETQYF. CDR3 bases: TGTGCCGACCACCCCCTAGGGGCCCTCCAAGAGACCCAGTACTTC.

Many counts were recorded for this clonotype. The chain's CDR3 is CASSPGQTYSYEQYF. The CDR3 DNA reads TGTGCCAGCAGCCCCGGACAGACCTACTCCTACGAGCAGTACTTC. The rearrangement uses TRBV28 and TRBJ2-7, with D tentatively TRBD1 (6 bases). The CDR3 spans 15 residues. Looked up from germline, CDR1 is MDHEN and CDR2 is SYDVKM. V was trimmed by 6 bases and J by 0 bases, leaving 15 bases between them.

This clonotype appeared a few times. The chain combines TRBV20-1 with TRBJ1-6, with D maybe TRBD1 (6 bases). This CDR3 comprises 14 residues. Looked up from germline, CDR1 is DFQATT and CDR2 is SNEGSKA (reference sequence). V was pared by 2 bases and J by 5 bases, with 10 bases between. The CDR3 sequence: CSARNNRDNSPLHF. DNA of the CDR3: TGCAGTGCTAGAAATAACAGGGATAATTCACCCCTCCACTTT.

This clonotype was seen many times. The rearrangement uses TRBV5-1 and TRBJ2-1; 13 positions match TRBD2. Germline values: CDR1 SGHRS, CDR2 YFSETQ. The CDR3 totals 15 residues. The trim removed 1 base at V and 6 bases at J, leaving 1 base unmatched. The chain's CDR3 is CASSLRLAGGNEQFF. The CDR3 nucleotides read TGCGCCAGCAGCTTGCGACTAGCGGGGGGCAATGAGCAGTTCTTC. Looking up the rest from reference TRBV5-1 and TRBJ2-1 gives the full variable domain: KAGVTQTPRYLIKTRGQQVTLSCSPISGHRSVSWYQQTPGQGLQFLFEYFSETQRNKGNFPGRFSGRQFSNSRSEMNVSTLELGDSALYLCASSLRLAGGNEQFFGPGTRLTVL.

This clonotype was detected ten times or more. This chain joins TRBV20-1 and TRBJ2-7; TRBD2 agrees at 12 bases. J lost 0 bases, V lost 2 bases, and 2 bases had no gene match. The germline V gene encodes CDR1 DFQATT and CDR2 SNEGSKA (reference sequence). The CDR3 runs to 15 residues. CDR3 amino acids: CSARLAGGISYEQYF. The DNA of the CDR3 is TGCAGTGCTAGACTAGCGGGAGGGATCTCCTACGAGCAGTACTTC.

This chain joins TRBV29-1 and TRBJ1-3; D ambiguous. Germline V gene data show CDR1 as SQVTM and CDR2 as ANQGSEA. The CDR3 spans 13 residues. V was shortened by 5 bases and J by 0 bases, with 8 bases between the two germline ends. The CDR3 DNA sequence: TGCAGCGTTTTTAGTGGCTCTGGAAACACCATATATTTT. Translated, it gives CSVFSGSGNTIYF.